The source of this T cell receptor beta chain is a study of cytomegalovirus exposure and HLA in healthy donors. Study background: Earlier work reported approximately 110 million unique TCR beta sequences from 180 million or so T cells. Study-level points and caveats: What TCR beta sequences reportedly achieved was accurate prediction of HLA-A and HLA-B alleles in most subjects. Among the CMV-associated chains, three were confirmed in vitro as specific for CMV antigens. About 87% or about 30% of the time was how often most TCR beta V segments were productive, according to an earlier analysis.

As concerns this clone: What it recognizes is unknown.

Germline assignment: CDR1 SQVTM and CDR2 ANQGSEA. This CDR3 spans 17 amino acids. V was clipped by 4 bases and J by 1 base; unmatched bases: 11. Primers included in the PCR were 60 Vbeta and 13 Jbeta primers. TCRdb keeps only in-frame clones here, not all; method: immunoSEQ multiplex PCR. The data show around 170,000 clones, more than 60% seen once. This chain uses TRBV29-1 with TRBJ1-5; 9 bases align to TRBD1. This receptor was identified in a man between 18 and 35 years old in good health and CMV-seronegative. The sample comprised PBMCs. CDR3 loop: CSVARDRVEGSNQPQHF. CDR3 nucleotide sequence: TGCAGCGTTGCGAGGGACAGGGTGGAGGGCAGCAATCAGCCCCAGCATTTT.